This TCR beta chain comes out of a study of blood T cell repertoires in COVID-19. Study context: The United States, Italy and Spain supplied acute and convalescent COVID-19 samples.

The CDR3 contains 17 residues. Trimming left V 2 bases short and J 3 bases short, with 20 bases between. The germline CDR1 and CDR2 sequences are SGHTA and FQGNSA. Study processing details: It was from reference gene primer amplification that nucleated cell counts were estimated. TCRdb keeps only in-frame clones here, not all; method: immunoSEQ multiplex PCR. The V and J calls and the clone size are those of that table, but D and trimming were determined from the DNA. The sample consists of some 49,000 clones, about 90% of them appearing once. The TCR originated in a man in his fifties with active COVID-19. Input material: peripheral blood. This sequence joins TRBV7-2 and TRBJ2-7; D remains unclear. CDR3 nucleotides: TGTGCCAGCAGCTTATTGGCTCACGGGTTTCACCTCTACGAGCAGTACTTC. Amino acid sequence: CASSLLAHGFHLYEQYF.